A selection of T cell receptor beta chains follows, all from one sample in a study of CD4 T cells in relation to SARS-CoV-2 and coronaviruses. Clones were sequenced by immunoSEQ multiplex PCR, and TCRdb holds only the in-frame ones, with some missing. The sample yields 55,000 to 70,000 clones, 80% to 95% seen once. Sample: naive CD4+ T cells from PBMCs. These receptors were collected from a human donor in good health. CDR3s include the opening cysteine and the closing phenylalanine or tryptophan. D genes are given only for firm matches. The listing skips clone size in some rows; elsewhere it reads once, few, many or a size class.

TGTGCCAGCAGCACCCGGCGAGGTCCTAACTATGGCTACACCTTC | CASSTRRGPNYGYTF | - | TRBV7-8 | - | TRBJ1-2 | 15
TGTGCCAGCAGCCAAGATCTTGGGACTCCCACTGAAGCTTTCTTT | CASSQDLGTPTEAFF | - | TRBV3-1/TRBV3-2 | - | TRBJ1-1 | 15
TGTGCCACCAGCAGAGATCCCCTCGAGGGAGGGTATGGCTACACCTTC | CATSRDPLEGGYGYTF | - | TRBV15 | - | TRBJ1-2 | 16
TGTGCCAGCGGAAGGGGATATGGCTACACCTTC | CASGRGYGYTF | - | TRBV6-5 | - | TRBJ1-2 | 11
TGTGCCAGCAGCGTAGCTACCCCAGGGTACGGGGAGCTGTTTTTT | CASSVATPGYGELFF | few | TRBV9 | - | TRBJ2-2 | 15
TGTGCCAGCAGAGCCGTCGGTGATTATGGCTACACCTTC | CASRAVGDYGYTF | - | TRBV28 | - | TRBJ1-2 | 13
TGCAGCGTTATCTCTAGCGGAACTTACGAGCAGTACTTC | CSVISSGTYEQYF | - | TRBV29-1 | TRBD2 | TRBJ2-7 | 13
TGTGCCAGCAGTCGTCAAGGGACCCAGTACTTC | CASSRQGTQYF | - | TRBV28 | - | TRBJ2-5 | 11
TGTGCCAGCAGCTTTTCCGCCGGGACCCCCGTCGGGGCTTTCTTT | CASSFSAGTPVGAFF | - | TRBV7-2 | - | TRBJ1-1 | 15
TGTGCCAGCAGCCTCCTGAGCGGTGGGACCCAGTACTTC | CASSLLSGGTQYF | - | TRBV6-5 | - | TRBJ2-5 | 13
TGTGCCATCAGTGATATGACAGGGCCGAACACTGAAGCTTTCTTT | CAISDMTGPNTEAFF | - | TRBV10-3 | TRBD1 | TRBJ1-1 | 15
TGTGCCAGCAGCCAAGTCAGAAACACCGGGGAGCTGTTTTTT | CASSQVRNTGELFF | few | TRBV14 | - | TRBJ2-2 | 14
TGTGCCAGCAGTCCCCTCTGGGTGTTGGCAGGGGGCAACACCGGGGAGCTGTTTTTT | CASSPLWVLAGGNTGELFF | - | TRBV28 | TRBD1 | TRBJ2-2 | 19
TGTGCCACCAGCAGACCGCTGGGAGATGCTTTCTTT | CATSRPLGDAFF | - | TRBV15 | - | TRBJ1-1 | 12
TGCGCCAGCAGCCAAGGGCCTAGCGGGAGTGCCACAGATACGCAGTATTTT | CASSQGPSGSATDTQYF | - | TRBV4-1 | TRBD2 | TRBJ2-3 | 17
TGCGCCAGCAGCTCCGGACTAGCGGGGAGGTTGCCCCAGTACTTC | CASSSGLAGRLPQYF | - | TRBV5-1 | TRBD2 | TRBJ2-7 | 15
TGTGCCAGCAGCTTAACCGGCCTCCAGCCGGACCGGACAGATACGCAGTATTTT | CASSLTGLQPDRTDTQYF | - | TRBV7-3 | - | TRBJ2-3 | 18
TGTGCCAGCAGTGAACCAGCCCTACGTGAAGCTTTCTTT | CASSEPALREAFF | - | TRBV6-1 | - | TRBJ1-1 | 13
TGTGCCAGCAGCCCTAGATACACCGGGGAGCTGTTTTTT | CASSPRYTGELFF | - | TRBV5-4 | - | TRBJ2-2 | 13
TGTGCCAGCAGCTCCCCGCCGTGGGCTTCGGGCTACACCTTC | CASSSPPWASGYTF | - | TRBV13 | - | TRBJ1-2 | 14
TGTGCCAGTGTCACGGGTCTGATCCGGGATACGCAGTATTTT | CASVTGLIRDTQYF | - | TRBV21-1 | - | TRBJ2-3 | 14
TGTGCCAGCAGTTATTCGGCAGGGCCCTATGGCTACACCTTC | CASSYSAGPYGYTF | - | TRBV6-2/TRBV6-3 | - | TRBJ1-2 | 14
TGTGCCACCAGTGATACCGGGACAGGGTACACTGAAGCTTTCTTT | CATSDTGTGYTEAFF | - | TRBV24-1 | TRBD1 | TRBJ1-1 | 15
TGTGCCACCAGTGATTTCCCAGGCTACGAGCAGTACTTC | CATSDFPGYEQYF | - | TRBV24-1 | - | TRBJ2-7 | 13
TGCGCCAGCAGCTTGGAGAACTTGAACACTGAAGCTTTCTTT | CASSLENLNTEAFF | - | TRBV5-1 | - | TRBJ1-1 | 14
TGCAGCGCCGTTCTCGGGACAGGGAGGTTCGAGACCCAGTACTTC | CSAVLGTGRFETQYF | - | TRBV29-1 | TRBD1 | TRBJ2-5 | 15
TGTGCCACCAGCAAAAGCACCTACGAGCAGTACTTC | CATSKSTYEQYF | - | TRBV15 | - | TRBJ2-7 | 12
TGTGCCAGCAGCCCCAATGGACTAGCGCTTGGTGGAGAGACCCAGTACTTC | CASSPNGLALGGETQYF | once | TRBV14 | TRBD2 | TRBJ2-5 | 17
TGCGCCAGCAGCTCCCCGGCAGCTAACTATGGCTACACCTTC | CASSSPAANYGYTF | - | TRBV5-1 | - | TRBJ1-2 | 14
TGTGCCAGCAGCTTAGCTACGTTTGGTCAGCCCCAGCATTTT | CASSLATFGQPQHF | - | TRBV7-2 | - | TRBJ1-5 | 14
TGTGCCAGCAGCTTACTTGTGAGCTCCTACGAGCAGTACTTC | CASSLLVSSYEQYF | - | TRBV7-9 | - | TRBJ2-7 | 14
TGTGCCAGCAGCCCCCACCGGGGGCGGGAGGGATCAGATACGCAGTATTTT | CASSPHRGREGSDTQYF | - | TRBV7-9 | TRBD2 | TRBJ2-3 | 17
TGTGCCAGCAGCCCTTCTAGCGGGGCTACCTACGAGCAGTACTTC | CASSPSSGATYEQYF | once | TRBV7-3 | TRBD2 | TRBJ2-7 | 15
TGTGCCTGGAGTGTCAAAGGGATTAAAGAGACCCAGTACTTC | CAWSVKGIKETQYF | - | TRBV30 | - | TRBJ2-5 | 14
TGTGCCAGCTCCCAAGACAGGGTTGAGACCCAGTACTTC | CASSQDRVETQYF | - | TRBV18 | TRBD1 | TRBJ2-5 | 13
TGTGCCAGCAGTCTGGCCGTGAGGGGCACAGATACGCAGTATTTT | CASSLAVRGTDTQYF | - | TRBV2 | - | TRBJ2-3 | 15
TGTGCCAGCAGCTTACGGGCTAGCGGGACTCACGAGCAGTACTTC | CASSLRASGTHEQYF | - | TRBV7-3 | TRBD2 | TRBJ2-7 | 15
TGCGCCAGCAGCTTAGGGGAAATTTCCTATGGCTACACCTTC | CASSLGEISYGYTF | - | TRBV5-1 | - | TRBJ1-2 | 14
TGTGCCAGCAGCCAAGAAAGGTTGGGGAACTCGGTGGCTTTCTTT | CASSQERLGNSVAFF | - | TRBV4-2 | - | TRBJ1-1 | 15
TGTGCCAGCAGCTTAGTTGGAGGGGGCGCGGATGGCTACACCTTC | CASSLVGGGADGYTF | - | TRBV7-8 | TRBD1 | TRBJ1-2 | 15
TGTGCCACCAGTGATGCAGACGTGGGGACAGCTTTCTTT | CATSDADVGTAFF | few | TRBV24-1 | - | TRBJ1-1 | 13
TGTGCCAGCAGCTCGTCCCCCTTCTCTGGAAACACCATATATTTT | CASSSSPFSGNTIYF | - | TRBV7-9 | - | TRBJ1-3 | 15